This T cell receptor beta chain was identified during a study of cytotoxic CD8 clonotypes in ibrutinib-treated CLL. Measured with immunoSEQ multiplex PCR; TCRdb has only the in-frame clones, and not every one. Of under 200,000 clones in the sample, over 65% were seen once. The receptor was derived from a human donor with chronic lymphocytic leukemia. The sequencing used PBMCs, collected after 12 months of ibrutinib treatment.

CDR3 sequence: CASSPGSFPHEQYF. The CDR3 coding sequence is TGTGCCAGCAGCCCGGGAAGCTTCCCCCACGAGCAGTACTTC. This chain joins TRBV28 and TRBJ2-7, with TRBD2 as a possible D gene (5 bases). Deletions cut 6 bases from V and 5 bases from J, with 17 bases between. The CDR3 has 14 amino acids. CDR1 MDHEN and CDR2 SYDVKM come from the germline V gene.